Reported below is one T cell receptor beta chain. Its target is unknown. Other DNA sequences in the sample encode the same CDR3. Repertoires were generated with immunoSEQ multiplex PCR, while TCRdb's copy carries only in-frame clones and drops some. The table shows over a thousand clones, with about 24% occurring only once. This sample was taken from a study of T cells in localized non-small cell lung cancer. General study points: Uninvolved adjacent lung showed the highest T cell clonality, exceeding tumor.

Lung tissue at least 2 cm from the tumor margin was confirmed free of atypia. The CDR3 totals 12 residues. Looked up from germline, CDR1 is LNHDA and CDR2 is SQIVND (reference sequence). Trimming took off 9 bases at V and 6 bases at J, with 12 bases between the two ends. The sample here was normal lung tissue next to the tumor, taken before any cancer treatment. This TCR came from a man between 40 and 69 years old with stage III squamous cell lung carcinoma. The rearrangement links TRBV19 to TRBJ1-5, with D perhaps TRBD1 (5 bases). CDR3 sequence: CASWGGGQPQHF. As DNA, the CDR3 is TGTGCCAGCTGGGGTGGGGGTCAGCCCCAGCATTTT.